This T cell receptor (beta chain) was observed in a study of T cell responses to AZD1222 COVID-19 vaccine (dated by TCRdb to about 2021). With respect to the entire study: A total of around 240 trial participants underwent TCR sequencing, of whom about 200 had received two doses of AZD1222 and about 26 had received two doses of the MenACWY control vaccine. Trial participants were enrolled by age into 18-55, 56-69 and 70-plus year subgroups, with about 150, 28 and 57 TCR-sequenced participants respectively.

Broader findings and caveats from the paper: Vaccine-associated CD4 TCRs spanned the whole spike protein, with dominant responses in regions 160-218 and 743-854. Participants were mostly white British and included more females than males, and it was suggested by the authors that clonal diversity may have been underestimated. Because no samples from the day 14 peak response were available, repertoires could be characterized only after the peak T cell response. In the small 56-69-year group, the increase in depth fell short of significance, most likely because of low power. Conclusions about previously exposed vaccinees were limited because only 6 or 7 AZD1222 recipients were SARS-CoV-2 seropositive at baseline. Epitopes outside the regions mutated in the B.1.351 and B.1.1.7 variants were reportedly recognized by nearly half of the unique spike-specific TCRs. Spike-specific TCR breadth and depth rose significantly after two AZD1222 doses compared with day 0 and with MenACWY recipients.

The sample's time point label, decoded: about 28 days (+/-7) after the second vaccine dose. AZD1222 recipients with second doses at about 4 weeks or about 12 weeks were pooled, because spike-specific TCR depth and breadth did not differ between schedules. Vaccinee samples were obtained from the UK trials COV001 and COV002, which included a single-blind randomized controlled phase 2/3 trial of AZD1222 (ChAdOx1 nCoV-19) in healthy adults. For TCRbeta chain sequencing, PBMC samples were collected from trial participants at day 0 and at day 28 after the second dose. Trimming leaves V shorter by 0 bases and J shorter by 3 bases, with the junction holding 3 bases beyond the gene matches. The CDR3 contains 15 residues, cysteine and phenylalanine counted. The only DNA kept is the CDR3, 45 bases in frame from the first base. CDR1 and CDR2 are read off the germline V gene as LGHNA and YSLEER. As for this clone: There is no known antigen for this receptor. Per-nucleotide qualities are absent, and no much larger clonotype sits a single base away.

The CDR3 regions of human TCRbeta chains were analyzed by immunosequencing. Per the source publication's procedure: Repertoire TCRs were checked for matches against a reference library of SARS-CoV-2-specific TCRs that had been generated using the MIRA antigen-specificity platform. Breadth was defined as the fraction of unique TCRs that were SARS-CoV-2-associated. Depth was defined as the fraction of total T cells that were SARS-CoV-2-associated. Using the MIRA data, each spike-specific TCR was assigned both to the spike region to which the TCR was reactive and to a CD4 or CD8 class. Log10-transformed breadth and depth values were compared by one-way ANOVA with Sidak's multiple comparisons tests. The clones in this table, taken by TCRdb from immuneACCESS, are in-frame only. Not every clone is retained; where verified, under half of the shortfall comes from an unresolved V gene, and the cause of the rest is unknown. Clone size and V and J calls were adopted from that table, with D and trimming inferred from the DNA. Here the sample has tens of thousands of clones; about nine tenths occur a single time. The ten most abundant clones make up about 5% of the sample.

This sequence was found in an adult who received the AZD1222 COVID-19 vaccine. The input for sequencing was peripheral blood, taken 28 days after the second AZD1222 dose. Rearrangement joined TRBV4-3 to TRBJ2-7; 9 junctional bases match TRBD1. The CDR3 protein is CASSQDGTGFYEQYF. In nucleotide form, the sequence is TGCGCCAGCAGCCAAGATGGGACAGGGTTCTACGAGCAGTACTTC.